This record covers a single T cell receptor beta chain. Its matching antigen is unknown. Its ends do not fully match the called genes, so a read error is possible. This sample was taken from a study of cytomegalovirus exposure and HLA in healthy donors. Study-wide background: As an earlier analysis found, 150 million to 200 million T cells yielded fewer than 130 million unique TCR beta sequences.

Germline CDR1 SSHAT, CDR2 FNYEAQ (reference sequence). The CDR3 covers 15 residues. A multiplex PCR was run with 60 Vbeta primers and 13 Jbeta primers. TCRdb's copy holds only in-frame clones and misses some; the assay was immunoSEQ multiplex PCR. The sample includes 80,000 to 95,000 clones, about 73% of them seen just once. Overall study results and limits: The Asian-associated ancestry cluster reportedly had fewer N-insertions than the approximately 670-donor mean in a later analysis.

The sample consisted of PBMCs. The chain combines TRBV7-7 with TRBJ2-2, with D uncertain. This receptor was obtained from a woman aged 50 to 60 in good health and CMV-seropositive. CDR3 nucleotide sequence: TGTGCTAGCAGCTTAGCTGGTCTAGAGGCCGGGGAGCTGTTTTTT. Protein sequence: CASSLAGLEAGELFF.